The text below deals with one T cell receptor beta chain. This entry is derived from a study of blood T cell repertoires in COVID-19. Study information: Researchers got acute and convalescent COVID-19 samples from the United States, Italy and Spain. Sources were T cells, B-cell-depleted T cells, or PBMCs; the material itself was cDNA or gDNA.

Per the study methods: Amplified reference gene primers provided the basis for estimating nucleated cell counts. Repertoires were generated with immunoSEQ multiplex PCR, while TCRdb's copy carries only in-frame clones and drops some. V and J calls and clone size come straight from that table; D and trimming were deduced from the DNA. The repertoire holds 150,000 to 200,000 clones, about 80% seen once, with approximately 13% in the top ten. The germline gives CDR1 SGHKS, CDR2 YYEKEE (reference sequence). The CDR3 runs 13 residues. The V gene lost 0 bases and the J gene lost 4 bases, with 8 bases spanning the gap.

This TCR came from a man between 70 and 80 years old who had recovered from COVID-19. Material: peripheral blood. The chain joins TRBV5-5 to TRBJ2-7, with D unresolved. This chain's CDR3 is CASSLGGGYEQYF. The DNA for the CDR3 is TGTGCCAGCAGCTTGGGAGGTGGTTACGAGCAGTACTTC.